The source of this T cell receptor (beta chain) is a study of cytotoxic CD8 clonotypes in ibrutinib-treated CLL. Study-wide background: When averaged across all of the samples, the counts came to hundreds of thousands of productive templates and more than 85,000 productive rearrangements. Study findings and constraints: Progressing patients had sampling times that differed from those of sustained-remission patients. Clonality rose at ibrutinib response and fell back toward baseline at progression.

In regard to this clone: Antigen unknown. At the DNA level, this CDR3 is encoded by other sequences in the same sample as well.

Here immunoSEQ multiplex PCR was the method, and the copy in TCRdb shows in-frame clones only, minus some. The data contain more than 140,000 clones, roughly 80% of them singletons. The sequenced sample was PBMCs, obtained after 12 months of ibrutinib treatment. This sequence originates from a human donor with chronic lymphocytic leukemia.

CDR3 nucleotides: TGTGCCAGCAGCTTGACAGGGGGCGCGGGTCAGCCCCAGCATTTT. Its protein product is CASSLTGGAGQPQHF. The chain employs TRBV7-2 and TRBJ1-5; 10 bases line up with TRBD1. V trimming: 3 bases; J trimming: 6 bases; junction bases outside the gene matches: 5. Per the germline V gene, CDR1 is SGHTA and CDR2 is FQGNSA. CDR3 length: 15 residues.